The 32 T cell receptor beta chains presented below share a single source sample, sequenced in a study of T cell repertoires in cytomegalovirus infection. The antigens for these receptors are not known. TCRdb re-called the reads with MiXCR, one entry per CDR3 protein. The sample holds under 150,000 distinct CDR3 sequences, about 24% seen once. The sequenced sample consisted of PBMCs, sequenced either directly or after in vitro stimulation (not recorded which). These receptors were taken from a human donor in good health (CMV status not recorded). Some clones in this sample may be carry-over from other donors' samples.

This clonotype was seen only a few times. This chain links TRBV6-6 with TRBJ2-2, with D perhaps matching TRBD1 or TRBD2 (5 bases each). In germline, CDR1 is MNHNY, CDR2 SVGAGI (reference sequence). The CDR3 has 14 residues. Trimming stripped 5 bases from V and 4 bases from J, with 11 bases between. The CDR3 here is CASSLGTITGELFF. The CDR3 DNA sequence: TGTGCCAGCAGTCTCGGGACCATCACCGGGGAGCTGTTTTTT.

Remarks on this clonotype: The junction differs from germline at one of its ends, possibly a read error. This chain connects TRBV6-5 to TRBJ2-5; D unclear. Per germline, CDR1 MNHEY and CDR2 SVGAGI. This CDR3 contains 11 residues. CDR3 protein: CASSYFETQYF. The DNA for the CDR3 is TGTGCCAGCAGCTACTTCGAGACCCAGTACTTC.

This clonotype was counted many times. The chain joins TRBV7-2 to TRBJ2-3; 8 nucleotides line up with TRBD1. The CDR3 runs 15 residues. Germline CDR1 is SGHTA and CDR2 is FQGNSA. V was clipped by 2 bases and J by 2 bases; unmatched bases: 3. CDR3 loop: CASSLRTGFTDTQYF. As DNA, the CDR3 is TGTGCCAGCAGCTTACGGACAGGGTTCACAGATACGCAGTATTTT. Drawing the rest from reference TRBV7-2 and TRBJ2-3, the complete variable domain is GAGVSQSPSNKVTEKGKDVELRCDPISGHTALYWYRQSLGQGLEFLIYFQGNSAPDKSGLPSDRFSAERTGGSVSTLTIQRTQQEDSAVYLCASSLRTGFTDTQYFGPGTRLTVL.

The rearrangement uses TRBV5-1 and TRBJ1-1; D not certain. Germline CDR1 reads SGHRS; CDR2 reads YFSETQ. The CDR3 is 16 residues long. Trimming left V 0 bases short and J 2 bases short, with 14 bases between. The CDR3 region has the DNA TGCGCCAGCAGCTTGGGGTATGGACGGGGAAACACTGAAGCTTTCTTT. Translating it yields CASSLGYGRGNTEAFF.

This clonotype was found many times. The chain recombines TRBV7-8 with TRBJ2-3; D gene ambiguous. The CDR3 length is 14 residues. Trimming shortened V by 3 bases and J by 8 bases, and 15 bases separated the two germline ends. CDR1 and CDR2 from the germline V gene are SGHVS and FQNEAQ. The CDR3 is CASSFLRSEATQYF. As DNA, the CDR3 is TGTGCCAGCAGCTTTCTCCGGTCAGAAGCTACGCAGTATTTT.

The chain couples TRBV12-3 or TRBV12-4 to TRBJ1-5; possible D gene TRBD1, 6 bases. Trimming removed 7 bases from V and 3 bases from J, with 13 bases in between. The CDR3 is 14 residues long. DNA of the CDR3: TGTGCCAGCAACGACAGGTATCTCAATCAGCCCCAGCATTTT. Protein product: CASNDRYLNQPQHF.

This clonotype was recorded at least ten times. The rearrangement links TRBV7-6 to TRBJ1-5; TRBD1 agrees at 8 bases. V dropped 5 bases and J dropped 7; count of bases not matched to a gene: 7. Germline CDR1 reads SGHVS; CDR2 reads FNYEAQ. CDR3 size: 14 residues. CDR3 amino acids: CASSPRQGRQPQHF. The CDR3 DNA is TGTGCCAGCAGCCCACGACAGGGGCGGCAGCCCCAGCATTTT.

The chain couples TRBV20-1 to TRBJ2-1, with D uncertain. Germline CDR1 DFQATT, CDR2 SNEGSKA (reference sequence). The CDR3 has 12 amino acids. The germline V and J ends were trimmed by 3 bases and 8 bases, with 11 bases remaining between them. This CDR3 reads CSARFIRDEQFF. In nucleotides, the CDR3 is TGCAGTGCTAGGTTTATTCGGGATGAGCAGTTCTTC.

The rearrangement uses TRBV30 and TRBJ1-2; D remains unclear. The CDR3 runs to 13 residues. Germline values: CDR1 GTSNPN, CDR2 SVGIG (reference sequence). The V end lost 2 bases, the J end lost 8 bases, and 15 bases lay between the germline ends. For the CDR3, the DNA is TGTGCCTGGAGTTGGAGCTCAATAAACGGCTACACCTTC. Translated: CAWSWSSINGYTF.

This chain joins TRBV27 and TRBJ2-7; possibly TRBD1 or TRBD2 for D (5 bases each). Germline V gene data show CDR1 as MNHEY and CDR2 as SMNVEV (reference sequence). The V gene lost 3 bases and the J gene lost 4 bases, with 16 bases spanning the gap. This CDR3 has 15 residues. The CDR3 sequence is CASSFIGTNPYEQYF. CDR3 nucleotide sequence: TGTGCCAGCAGTTTTATTGGGACGAATCCATACGAGCAGTACTTC.

The chain links TRBV5-1 to TRBJ2-1, with a tentative D call TRBD2 (5 bases). The CDR3 is 19 residues long. V gave up 2 bases and J gave up 7 bases, with 28 bases separating them. Germline V CDR1 and CDR2: SGHRS, YFSETQ. The CDR3 spells CASSFSPGGMGSTNNEQFF. Here the CDR3 DNA reads TGCGCCAGCAGCTTTAGCCCTGGCGGCATGGGGAGCACGAATAATGAGCAGTTCTTC. The entire variable domain, with the rest obtained from reference TRBV5-1 and TRBJ2-1, is as follows: KAGVTQTPRYLIKTRGQQVTLSCSPISGHRSVSWYQQTPGQGLQFLFEYFSETQRNKGNFPGRFSGRQFSNSRSEMNVSTLELGDSALYLCASSFSPGGMGSTNNEQFFGPGTRLTVL.

This clonotype was counted a few times. The chain links TRBV7-6 to TRBJ2-3, with 11 bases identical to TRBD1. The CDR3 is made up of 17 amino acids. CDR1 and CDR2 from the germline V gene are SGHVS and FNYEAQ. J was trimmed by 5 bases and V by 5 bases; bases with no gene match: 12. CDR3 residues: CASSRMDRGLEVDTQYF. CDR3 DNA sequence: TGTGCCAGCAGCCGGATGGACAGGGGGCTTGAGGTAGATACGCAGTATTTT.

This clonotype showed up just a few times. The chain joins TRBV12-3 or TRBV12-4 to TRBJ1-1; D call uncertain. The V end was cut by 3 bases, the J end by 6 bases, with 8 bases between. This CDR3 is 12 amino acids long. CDR3 sequence (DNA): TGTGCCAGCAGTTTGGAAGTAGCTGAAGCTTTCTTT. This encodes CASSLEVAEAFF.

The rearrangement joins TRBV10-3 to TRBJ2-7; D possibly corresponds to TRBD2 (5 bases). Germline V gene sequence: CDR1 ENHRY, CDR2 SYGVKD. V lost 2 bases to trimming and J lost 3 bases, with 8 bases between them. CDR3 length: 13 amino acids. The CDR3 coding sequence is TGTGCCATCAGTGAGGGACTTTACTACGAGCAGTACGTC. Protein: CAISEGLYYEQYV.

The rearrangement uses TRBV27 and TRBJ2-1, with D unresolved. CDR1 and CDR2 (germline): MNHEY, SMNVEV (reference sequence). V lost 6 bases to trimming and J lost 3 bases, with 9 bases between them. The CDR3 is 13 amino acids. As DNA, the CDR3 is TGTGCCAGCAGGGGCAGCCGCTACAATGAGCAGTTCTTC. It is translated as CASRGSRYNEQFF.

The chain uses TRBV2 and TRBJ1-1, with D possibly TRBD1 on 5 matching bases. This CDR3 has 15 amino acids. The V end lost 5 bases, the J end lost 0 bases, and 13 bases lay between the germline ends. CDR1 and CDR2 (germline): SNHLY, FYNNEI. The CDR3 is CASSRSTDMNTEAFF. The CDR3 DNA is TGTGCCAGCAGTCGCTCGACGGACATGAACACTGAAGCTTTCTTT.

This clonotype has just a few counts. The chain couples TRBV7-2 to TRBJ2-5; D unclear. CDR1 is SGHTA and CDR2 is FQGNSA in the germline V gene. V was pared by 5 bases and J by 5 bases, with 15 bases between. This CDR3 comprises 14 residues. CDR3 bases: TGTGCCAGCAGCCGTGGACGGCGTGGGGAGACCCAGTACTTC. Its protein is CASSRGRRGETQYF.

The V and J genes are TRBV6-5 and TRBJ2-1; TRBD2 matches 9 bases. This CDR3 has 16 residues. In germline, CDR1 is MNHEY, CDR2 SVGAGI. Unmatched junction bases numbered 9, after V lost 2 bases and J lost 7 bases. CDR3 DNA: TGTGCCAGCAGTTACGGCTTAGCGGGAGAATTTAATGAGCAGTTCTTC. Its translation is CASSYGLAGEFNEQFF.

CDR3 nucleotide sequence: TGCAGTGCCGGAGAGGGACAGGGACCCAATCAGCCCCAGCATTTT. This sequence encodes CSAGEGQGPNQPQHF. The chain joins TRBV20-1 to TRBJ1-5, with 9 bases lining up with TRBD1. In germline, CDR1 is DFQATT, CDR2 SNEGSKA (reference sequence). V was pared by 6 bases and J by 3 bases, with 9 bases of the junction left unmatched. CDR3 size: 15 residues.

There are a few counts of this clonotype. The V gene is TRBV7-9, the J gene TRBJ1-1; D possibly corresponds to TRBD1 (6 bases). The germline V gene encodes CDR1 SEHNR and CDR2 FQNEAQ (reference sequence). The ends were cut back, 3 bases at V and 7 bases at J, with 15 bases in the middle. The CDR3 sequence is 14 residues long. CDR3: CASSFAGARGEAFF. CDR3 coding DNA: TGTGCCAGCAGCTTTGCGGGGGCGCGGGGTGAAGCTTTCTTT.

This clonotype was counted a few times. CDR3 sequence reads: CASSYSIRPIMNTEAFF. The CDR3 bases are TGTGCCAGCAGTTACTCGATTCGGCCGATCATGAACACTGAAGCTTTCTTT. The chain carries TRBV6-5 and TRBJ1-1; no clear D. Germline CDR1 is MNHEY and CDR2 is SVGAGI. The CDR3 covers 17 residues. Trimming took 0 bases from V and 0 from J, leaving 14 bases between them.

V is TRBV6-1 and J is TRBJ1-1; D not certain. The CDR3 is made up of 14 amino acids. V lost 5 bases, J lost 3 bases, and 13 bases lay in between. Germline CDR1 reads MNHNS; CDR2 reads SASEGT. The CDR3 DNA sequence: TGTGCCAGCAGTTTCTCTCAGGAGGACACTGAAGCTTTCTTT. Protein: CASSFSQEDTEAFF.

This clonotype was counted ten times or more. V usage is TRBV19 and J usage is TRBJ1-1; the match to TRBD1 covers 7 bases. This CDR3 spans 17 amino acids. Trimming took 1 base from V and 1 from J; bases not matched to a gene: 9. Germline CDR1 and CDR2: LNHDA and SQIVND (reference sequence). This CDR3 reads CASSIALIRQGNTEAFF. The CDR3 DNA reads as TGTGCCAGTAGTATAGCCCTAATCCGACAGGGGAACACTGAAGCTTTCTTT.

This clonotype was seen a few times. This chain links TRBV27 with TRBJ2-4, with D hard to call. Per germline, CDR1 MNHEY and CDR2 SMNVEV (reference sequence). The CDR3 is 15 amino acids. V was pared by 0 bases and J by 4 bases, with 10 bases between. Here the CDR3 reads CASSLSFVPKNIQYF. CDR3 in DNA: TGTGCCAGCAGTTTATCGTTTGTACCAAAAAACATTCAGTACTTC.

CDR3 in amino acids: CSATSGTPSATNIQYF. CDR3 nucleotides: TGCAGTGCAACCTCAGGGACTCCTTCAGCTACGAACATTCAGTACTTC. This sequence joins TRBV20-1 and TRBJ2-4; D is perhaps TRBD2 (6 bases). The germline CDR1 and CDR2 sequences are DFQATT and SNEGSKA (reference sequence). The V and J ends lost 6 bases and 7 bases respectively, with 25 bases between them. The CDR3 contains 16 residues.

This clonotype was seen more than once but under ten times. This chain joins TRBV4-3 and TRBJ2-7; D perhaps matches TRBD1 (5 bases). Germline lookup yields CDR1 LGHNA and CDR2 YSLEER. The CDR3 has 13 amino acids. Trimming stripped 3 bases from V and 5 bases from J, with 11 bases between. CDR3: CASSHSIRDEQYF. As DNA, the CDR3 is TGCGCCAGCAGCCATAGTATCAGGGACGAGCAGTACTTC.

This chain uses TRBV7-4 with TRBJ2-2, with D unresolved. From germline, CDR1 is SGHVT and CDR2 SQSDAQ. The V and J ends lost 11 bases and 1 base respectively, with 8 bases between them. There are 12 residues in the CDR3. CDR3 protein: CAPFLNTGELFF. In DNA form, the CDR3 reads TGTGCCCCCTTTTTGAACACCGGGGAGCTGTTTTTT.

This clonotype appeared many times. This sequence joins TRBV6-1 and TRBJ2-7; 8 bases match TRBD2. V shed 8 bases, J shed 0 bases, and the junction held 9 bases outside the gene matches. In germline, CDR1 is MNHNS, CDR2 SASEGT. This CDR3 is built from 15 residues. DNA for the CDR3: TGTGCCAGCCGATCTAGCGGGTACAGCTCCTACGAGCAGTACGTC. Amino acid sequence: CASRSSGYSSYEQYV.

This clonotype was recorded at least ten times. This chain uses TRBV7-8 with TRBJ2-7, with 8 bases that match TRBD1. The CDR3 is 15 amino acids. V shed 0 bases and J 3 bases; nucleotides not matched to a gene: 4. Germline values: CDR1 SGHVS, CDR2 FQNEAQ. In DNA form, the CDR3 reads TGTGCCAGCAGCTTAGCGGGACAGGCAGTCTACGAGCAGTACTTC. It is translated as CASSLAGQAVYEQYF.

This clonotype turned up a few times. The chain couples TRBV7-2 to TRBJ2-3; D unresolved. The length of the CDR3 is 13 residues. Per germline, CDR1 SGHTA and CDR2 FQGNSA. Trimming removed 3 bases from V and 5 bases from J, with 9 bases in between. CDR3 sequence: CASSFSLGDTQYF. Here the CDR3 DNA reads TGTGCCAGCAGCTTTAGTTTAGGAGATACGCAGTATTTT.

The sample holds a few counts of this clonotype. The chain employs TRBV7-9 and TRBJ2-7, with 7 bases lining up with TRBD1. The V and J ends lost 5 bases and 0 bases, in that order; junction bases with no gene match: 7. The germline gives CDR1 SEHNR, CDR2 FQNEAQ (reference sequence). The CDR3 totals 15 residues. CDR3 sequence reads: CASSKGQLISYEQYF. Here the CDR3 DNA reads TGTGCCAGCAGCAAGGGACAGCTGATCTCCTACGAGCAGTACTTC.

The chain uses TRBV6-5 and TRBJ2-2, with D possibly TRBD2 on 6 matching bases. The CDR3 runs to 12 residues. Germline V gene lookup returns CDR1 MNHEY and CDR2 SVGAGI. Trimming cost V 8 bases and J 5 bases, with 9 bases left between them. This CDR3 reads CASGGETGELFF. The CDR3 nucleotides are TGTGCCAGCGGAGGGGAAACCGGGGAGCTGTTTTTT.